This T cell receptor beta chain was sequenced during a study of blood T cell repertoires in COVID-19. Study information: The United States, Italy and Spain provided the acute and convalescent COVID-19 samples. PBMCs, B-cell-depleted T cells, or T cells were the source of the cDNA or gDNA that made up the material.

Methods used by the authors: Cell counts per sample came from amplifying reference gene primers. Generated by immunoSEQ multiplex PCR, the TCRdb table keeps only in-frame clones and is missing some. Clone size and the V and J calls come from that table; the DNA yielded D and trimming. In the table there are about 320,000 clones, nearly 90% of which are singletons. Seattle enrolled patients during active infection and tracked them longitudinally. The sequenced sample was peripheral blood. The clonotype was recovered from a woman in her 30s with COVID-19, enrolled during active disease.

The CDR3 DNA sequence: TGTGCCAGCAGTGAAATGGGGGGGAGCAATCAGCCCCAGCATTTT. Its translation: CASSEMGGSNQPQHF. The rearrangement uses TRBV6-1 and TRBJ1-5, with a tentative D call TRBD1 (5 bases). CDR3 length: 15 amino acids. Germline CDR1 is MNHNS and CDR2 is SASEGT. Trimming left V 2 bases short and J 1 base short, with 9 bases between.